The T cell receptor (beta chain) under discussion was sequenced for a study of radiotherapy plus CTLA-4 blockade in lung cancer. Produced via immunoSEQ multiplex PCR; TCRdb's table is partial and in-frame only. The sample includes 50,000 or so clones, nearly 90% of them seen just once. This CDR3 has 14 residues. Per germline, CDR1 ENHRY and CDR2 SYGVKD. The junction had 5 bases not matched to a gene; V was cut back by 6 bases and J by 5 bases. This clone was found a few times. This material consisted of peripheral blood, taken from a patient treated with radiotherapy plus ipilimumab. This receptor was identified in a human donor with non-small cell lung cancer whose response to radiotherapy plus ipilimumab could not be evaluated. This chain connects TRBV10-3 to TRBJ1-1, with 11 nucleotides matching TRBD1. The CDR3 region has the DNA TGTGCCATCAGGGACAGGGGGCTTGGTACTGAAGCTTTCTTT. Its translation is CAIRDRGLGTEAFF.